This T cell receptor beta chain is drawn from a study of shared clonotypes between healthy human individuals. The DNA input per sorted-subset replicate PCR was about 0.2 ug, corresponding to roughly 30,000 T cell genomes. Sequencing was performed with immunoSEQ multiplex PCR; in TCRdb, only in-frame clones are kept and a portion is missing. The sample contains 2,500,000 or so clones, 93% of which appear only once. This receptor was obtained from a man aged 18 to 30 in good health. Some clones in this sample may be carry-over from other donors' samples. Sequenced input: naive CD4+ T cells from PBMCs. Subset indicated: CD45RA+ positively selected.

Here the CDR3 reads CASGRLARAQETQYF. CDR3 coding DNA: TGTGCCAGCGGACGACTAGCGCGCGCCCAAGAGACCCAGTACTTC. The V call is TRBV2, the J call TRBJ2-5; 8 positions match TRBD2. This CDR3 is built from 15 residues. J gave up 1 base and V 8 bases, and 9 bases lay outside the gene matches. Germline lookup yields CDR1 SNHLY and CDR2 FYNNEI.